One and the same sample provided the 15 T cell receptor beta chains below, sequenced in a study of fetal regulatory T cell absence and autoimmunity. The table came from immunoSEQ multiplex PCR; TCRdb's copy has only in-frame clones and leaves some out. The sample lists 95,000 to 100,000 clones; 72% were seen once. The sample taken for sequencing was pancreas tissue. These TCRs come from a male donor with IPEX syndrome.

CDR3 DNA sequence: TGCGCCAGCAGTGAGTGGACTAGCGGGGACGAGACCCAGTACTTC. Translating gives CASSEWTSGDETQYF. The V call is TRBV10-2, the J call TRBJ2-5; TRBD2 matches 12 bases. The CDR3 extends over 15 amino acids. CDR1 and CDR2 from the germline V gene are WSHSY and SAAADI. With V trimmed by 1 base and J by 5 bases, 2 bases remained unmatched.

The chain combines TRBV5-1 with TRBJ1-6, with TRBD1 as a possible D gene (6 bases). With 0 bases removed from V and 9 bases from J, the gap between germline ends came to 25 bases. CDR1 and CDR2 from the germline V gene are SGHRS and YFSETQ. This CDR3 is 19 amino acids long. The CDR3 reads CASSLEGWQGLSPGSPLHF. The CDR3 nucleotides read TGCGCCAGCAGCTTGGAAGGATGGCAGGGGTTAAGTCCAGGTTCACCCCTCCACTTT.

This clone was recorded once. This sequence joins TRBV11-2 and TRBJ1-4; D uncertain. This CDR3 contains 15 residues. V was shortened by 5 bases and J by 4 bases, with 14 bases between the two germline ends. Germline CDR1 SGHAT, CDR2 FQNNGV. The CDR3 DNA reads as TGTGCCAGCAGCGTTACAGTGCCTATTAATGAAAAACTGTTTTTT. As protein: CASSVTVPINEKLFF.

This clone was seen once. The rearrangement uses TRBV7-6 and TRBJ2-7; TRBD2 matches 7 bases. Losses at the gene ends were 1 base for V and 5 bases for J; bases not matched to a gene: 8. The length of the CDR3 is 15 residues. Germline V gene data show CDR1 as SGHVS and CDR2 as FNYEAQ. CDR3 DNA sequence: TGTGCCAGCAGCTTAGGGAGGGAGGGCCGCAACGAGCAGTACTTC. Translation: CASSLGREGRNEQYF.

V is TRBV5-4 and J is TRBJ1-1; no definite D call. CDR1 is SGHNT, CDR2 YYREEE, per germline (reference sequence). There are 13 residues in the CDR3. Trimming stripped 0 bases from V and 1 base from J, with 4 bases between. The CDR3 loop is CASSLGGNTEAFF. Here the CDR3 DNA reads TGTGCCAGCAGCTTGGGGGGGAACACTGAAGCTTTCTTT.

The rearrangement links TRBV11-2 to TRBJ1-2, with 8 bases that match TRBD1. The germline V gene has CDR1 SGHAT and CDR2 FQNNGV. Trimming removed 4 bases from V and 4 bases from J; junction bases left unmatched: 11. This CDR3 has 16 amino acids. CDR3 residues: CASSSPRGPLPYGYTF. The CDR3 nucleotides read TGTGCCAGCAGCTCCCCCAGGGGGCCTCTGCCCTATGGCTACACCTTC.

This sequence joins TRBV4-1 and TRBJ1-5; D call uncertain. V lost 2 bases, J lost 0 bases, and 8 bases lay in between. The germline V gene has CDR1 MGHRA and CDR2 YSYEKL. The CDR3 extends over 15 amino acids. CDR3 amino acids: CASSQFWDSNQPQHF. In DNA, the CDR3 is TGCGCCAGCAGCCAATTTTGGGATAGCAATCAGCCCCAGCATTTT.

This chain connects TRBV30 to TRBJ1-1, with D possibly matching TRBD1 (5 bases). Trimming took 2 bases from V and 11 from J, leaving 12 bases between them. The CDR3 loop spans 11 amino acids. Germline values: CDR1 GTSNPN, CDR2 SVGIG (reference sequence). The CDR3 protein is CAWSLDSCAFF. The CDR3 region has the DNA TGTGCCTGGAGTTTAGACAGCTGCGCTTTCTTT. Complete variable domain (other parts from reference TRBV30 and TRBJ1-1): SQTIHQWPATLVQPVGSPLSLECTVEGTSNPNLYWYRQAAGRGLQLLFYSVGIGQISSEVPQNLSASRPQDRQFILSSKKLLLSDSGFYLCAWSLDSCAFFGQGTRLTVV.

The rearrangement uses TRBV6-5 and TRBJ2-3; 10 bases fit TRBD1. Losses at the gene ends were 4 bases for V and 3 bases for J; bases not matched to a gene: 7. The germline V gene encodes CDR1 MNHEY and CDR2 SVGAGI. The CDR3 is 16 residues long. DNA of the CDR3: TGTGCCAGCAGTTCCCGGACAGGGGGGGCAACAGATACGCAGTATTTT. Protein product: CASSSRTGGATDTQYF.

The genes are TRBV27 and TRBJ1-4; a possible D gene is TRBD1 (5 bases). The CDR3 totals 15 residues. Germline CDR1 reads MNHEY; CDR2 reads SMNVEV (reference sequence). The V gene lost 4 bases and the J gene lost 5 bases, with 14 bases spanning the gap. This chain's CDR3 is CASSSPGPVNEKLFF. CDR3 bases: TGTGCCAGCAGTTCGCCGGGACCCGTAAATGAAAAACTGTTTTTT. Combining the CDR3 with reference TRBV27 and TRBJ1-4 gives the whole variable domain EAQVTQNPRYLITVTGKKLTVTCSQNMNHEYMSWYRQDPGLGLRQIYYSMNVEVTDKGDVPEGYKVSRKEKRNFPLILESPSPNQTSLYFCASSSPGPVNEKLFFGSGTQLSVL.

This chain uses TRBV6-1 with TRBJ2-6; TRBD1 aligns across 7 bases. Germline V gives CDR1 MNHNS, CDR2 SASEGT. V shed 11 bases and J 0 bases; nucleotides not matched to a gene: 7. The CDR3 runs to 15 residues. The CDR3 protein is CACWTGLSGANVLTF. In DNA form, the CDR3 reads TGTGCCTGCTGGACAGGCCTCTCTGGGGCCAACGTCCTGACTTTC.

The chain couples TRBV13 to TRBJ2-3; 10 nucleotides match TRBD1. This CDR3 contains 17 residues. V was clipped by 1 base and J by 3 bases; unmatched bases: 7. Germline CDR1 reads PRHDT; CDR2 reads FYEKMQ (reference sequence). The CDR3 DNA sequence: TGTGCCAGCAGCTTAGCCCCGGGACAGGGGCCGACAGATACGCAGTATTTT. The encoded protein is CASSLAPGQGPTDTQYF.

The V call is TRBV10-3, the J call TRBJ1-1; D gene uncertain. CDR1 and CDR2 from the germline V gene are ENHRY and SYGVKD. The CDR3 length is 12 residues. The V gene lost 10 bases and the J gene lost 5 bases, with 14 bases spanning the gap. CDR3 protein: CATTEGGTEAFF. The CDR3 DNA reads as TGTGCCACTACAGAGGGAGGGACTGAAGCTTTCTTT.

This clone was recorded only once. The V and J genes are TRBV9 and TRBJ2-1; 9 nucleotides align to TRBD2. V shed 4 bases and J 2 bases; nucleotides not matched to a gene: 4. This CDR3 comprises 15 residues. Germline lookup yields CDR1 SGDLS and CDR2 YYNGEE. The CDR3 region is CASSLSGGAYNEQFF. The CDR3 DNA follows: TGTGCCAGCAGCCTTAGCGGGGGTGCCTACAATGAGCAGTTCTTC.

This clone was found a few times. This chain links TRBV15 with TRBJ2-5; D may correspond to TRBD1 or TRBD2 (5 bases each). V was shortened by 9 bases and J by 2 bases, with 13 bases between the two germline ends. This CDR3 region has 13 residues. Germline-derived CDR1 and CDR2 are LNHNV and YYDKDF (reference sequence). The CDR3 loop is CATMGPPQETQYF. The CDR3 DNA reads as TGTGCCACAATGGGACCACCACAAGAGACCCAGTACTTC.